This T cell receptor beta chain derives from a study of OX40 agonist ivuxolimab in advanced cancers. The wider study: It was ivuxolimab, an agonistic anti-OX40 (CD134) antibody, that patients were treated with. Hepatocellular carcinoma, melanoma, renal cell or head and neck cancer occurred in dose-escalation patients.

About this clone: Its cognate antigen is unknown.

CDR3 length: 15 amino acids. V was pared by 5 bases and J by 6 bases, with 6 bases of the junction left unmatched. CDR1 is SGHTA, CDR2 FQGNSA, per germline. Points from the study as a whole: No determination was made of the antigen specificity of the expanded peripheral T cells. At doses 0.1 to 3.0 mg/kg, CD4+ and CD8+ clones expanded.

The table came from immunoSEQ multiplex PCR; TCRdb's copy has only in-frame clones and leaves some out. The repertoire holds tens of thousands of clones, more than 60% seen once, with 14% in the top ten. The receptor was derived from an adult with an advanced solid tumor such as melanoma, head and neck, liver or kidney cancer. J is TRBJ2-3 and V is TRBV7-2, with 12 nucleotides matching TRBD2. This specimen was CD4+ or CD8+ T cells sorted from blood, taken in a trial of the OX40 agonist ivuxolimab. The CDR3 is CASSLLAGGPDTQYF. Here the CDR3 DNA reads TGTGCCAGCAGCCTACTAGCGGGGGGCCCCGATACGCAGTATTTT.